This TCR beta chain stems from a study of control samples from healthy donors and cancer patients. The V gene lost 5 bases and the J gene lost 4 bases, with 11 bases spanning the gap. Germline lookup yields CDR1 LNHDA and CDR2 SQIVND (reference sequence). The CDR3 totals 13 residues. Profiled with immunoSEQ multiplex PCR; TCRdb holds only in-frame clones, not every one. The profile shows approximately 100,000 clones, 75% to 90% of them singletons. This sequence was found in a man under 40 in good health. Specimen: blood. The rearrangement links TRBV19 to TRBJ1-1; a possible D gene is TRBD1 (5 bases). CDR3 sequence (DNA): TGTGCCAGTAGTTATGGGGGAGGCACTGAAGCTTTCTTT. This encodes CASSYGGGTEAFF. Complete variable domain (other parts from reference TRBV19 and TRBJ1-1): DGGITQSPKYLFRKEGQNVTLSCEQNLNHDAMYWYRQDPGQGLRLIYYSQIVNDFQKGDIAEGYSVSREKKESFPLTVTSAQKNPTAFYLCASSYGGGTEAFFGQGTRLTVV.